This section outlines one TCR beta chain sequence together with its context. Its specificity is unknown. Profiling relied on immunoSEQ multiplex PCR, and the TCRdb table lists in-frame clones only, not all of them. Found here are 600,000 to 750,000 clones, approximately 72% of them singletons; the top ten hold about 1.7%. This sample was included in a study of shared clonotypes between healthy human individuals. Study summary: CD4 naive cells filled three plates per donor, CD4 memory three, CD8 naive two and CD8 memory one. Study conclusions and caveats: The small donor group covered limited genetic and exposure diversity. Clonotypes shared by all four donors outscored non-shared clonotypes in generation probability.

Trimming removed 7 bases from V and 3 bases from J; junction bases left unmatched: 3. CDR1 SGHKS and CDR2 YYEKEE come from the germline V gene (reference sequence). This CDR3 has 12 amino acids. Sequencing used memory CD4+ T cells sorted from blood. Noted subset: CD45RA-negative fraction. This TCR was sampled from a woman between 25 and 40 years old in good health. V is TRBV5-5 and J is TRBJ2-7, with 8 bases identical to TRBD1. The CDR3 nucleotides read TGTGCCAGCGGAGGACAGGGCTACGAGCAGTACTTC. Translating it yields CASGGQGYEQYF.